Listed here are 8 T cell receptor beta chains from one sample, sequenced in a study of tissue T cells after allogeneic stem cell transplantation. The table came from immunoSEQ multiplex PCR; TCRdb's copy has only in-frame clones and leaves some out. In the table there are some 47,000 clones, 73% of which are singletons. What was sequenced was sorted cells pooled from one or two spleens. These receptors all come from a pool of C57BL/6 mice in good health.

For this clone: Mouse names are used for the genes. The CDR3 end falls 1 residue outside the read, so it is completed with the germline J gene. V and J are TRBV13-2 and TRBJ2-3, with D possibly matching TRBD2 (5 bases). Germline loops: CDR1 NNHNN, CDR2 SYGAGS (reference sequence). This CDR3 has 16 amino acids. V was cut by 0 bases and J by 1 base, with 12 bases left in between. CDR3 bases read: TGTGCCAGCGGTGATGCAAAACTGGAGGGTGCAGAAACGCTGTAT. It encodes CASGDAKLEGAETLY. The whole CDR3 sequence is CASGDAKLEGAETLYF.

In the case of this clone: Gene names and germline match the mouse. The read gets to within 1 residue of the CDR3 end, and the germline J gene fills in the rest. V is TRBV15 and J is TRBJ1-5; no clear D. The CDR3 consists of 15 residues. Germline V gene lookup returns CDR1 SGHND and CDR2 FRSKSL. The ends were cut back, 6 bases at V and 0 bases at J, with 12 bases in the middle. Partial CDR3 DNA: TGTGCCAGCAGCCCGGGCCTCTATAACAACCAGGCTCCGCTT. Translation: CASSPGLYNNQAPL. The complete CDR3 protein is CASSPGLYNNQAPLF.

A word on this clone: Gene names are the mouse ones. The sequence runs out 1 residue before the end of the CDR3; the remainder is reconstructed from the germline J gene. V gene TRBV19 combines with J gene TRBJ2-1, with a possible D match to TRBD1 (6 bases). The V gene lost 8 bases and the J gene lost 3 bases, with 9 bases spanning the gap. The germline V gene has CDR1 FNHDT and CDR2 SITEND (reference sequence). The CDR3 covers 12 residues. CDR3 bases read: TGTGCCAGGGGGACAATCTATGCTGAGCAGTTC. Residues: CARGTIYAEQF. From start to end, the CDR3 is CARGTIYAEQFF.

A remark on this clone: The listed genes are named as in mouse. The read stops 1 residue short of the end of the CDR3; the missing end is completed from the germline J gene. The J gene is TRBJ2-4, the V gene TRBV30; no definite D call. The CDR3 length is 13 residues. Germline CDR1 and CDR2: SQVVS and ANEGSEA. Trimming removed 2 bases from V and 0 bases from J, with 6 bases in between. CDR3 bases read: TGTAGTTCTAGACCGGGTAGTCAAAACACCTTGTAC. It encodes CSSRPGSQNTLY. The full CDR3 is CSSRPGSQNTLYF. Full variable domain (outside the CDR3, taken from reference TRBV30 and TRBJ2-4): SVLLYQKPNRDICQSGTSLKIQCVADSQVVSMFWYQQFQEQSLMLMATANEGSEATYESGFTKDKFPISRPNLTFSTLTVNNARPGDSSIYFCSSRPGSQNTLYFGAGTRLSVL.

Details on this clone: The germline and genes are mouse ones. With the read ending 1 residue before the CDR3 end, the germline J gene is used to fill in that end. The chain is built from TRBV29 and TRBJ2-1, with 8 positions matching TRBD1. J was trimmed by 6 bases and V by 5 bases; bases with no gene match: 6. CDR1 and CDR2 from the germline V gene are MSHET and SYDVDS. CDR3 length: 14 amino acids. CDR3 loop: CASSTRDRFAEQFF. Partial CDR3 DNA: TGTGCTAGCAGTACCCGGGACAGGTTTGCTGAGCAGTTC.

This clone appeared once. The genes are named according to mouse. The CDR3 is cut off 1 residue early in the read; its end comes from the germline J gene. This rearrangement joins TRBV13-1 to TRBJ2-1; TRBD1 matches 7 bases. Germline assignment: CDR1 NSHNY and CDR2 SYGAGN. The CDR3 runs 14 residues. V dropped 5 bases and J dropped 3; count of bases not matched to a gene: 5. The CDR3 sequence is CASRVGTVYAEQFF. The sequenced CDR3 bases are TGTGCCAGCAGGGTCGGGACAGTCTATGCTGAGCAGTTC.

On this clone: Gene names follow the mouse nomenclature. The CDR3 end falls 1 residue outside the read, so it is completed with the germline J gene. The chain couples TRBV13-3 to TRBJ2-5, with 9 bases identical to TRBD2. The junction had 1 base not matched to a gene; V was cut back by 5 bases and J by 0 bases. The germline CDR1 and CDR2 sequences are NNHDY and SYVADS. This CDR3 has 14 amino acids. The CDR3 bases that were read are TGTGCCAGCAGGGGACTGGGAAACCAAGACACCCAGTAC. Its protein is CASRGLGNQDTQY. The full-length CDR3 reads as CASRGLGNQDTQYF.

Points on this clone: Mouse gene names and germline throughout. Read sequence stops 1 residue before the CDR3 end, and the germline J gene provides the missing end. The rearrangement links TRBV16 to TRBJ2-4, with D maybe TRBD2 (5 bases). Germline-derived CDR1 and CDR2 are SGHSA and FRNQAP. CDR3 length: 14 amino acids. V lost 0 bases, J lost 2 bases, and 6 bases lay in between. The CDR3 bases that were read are TGTGCAAGCAGCTTAGACTGGGATCAAAACACCTTGTAC. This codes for CASSLDWDQNTLY. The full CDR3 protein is CASSLDWDQNTLYF.